This TCR beta chain came from a study of blood T cell repertoires in COVID-19. Here immunoSEQ multiplex PCR was the method, and the copy in TCRdb shows in-frame clones only, minus some. This table has about 210,000 clones, roughly 86% appearing once. Germline CDR1 and CDR2: SQVTM and ANQGSEA. The V gene lost 0 bases and the J gene lost 6 bases, with 12 bases spanning the gap. The CDR3 has 13 amino acids. The clonotype comes from a woman aged 45-65 years with active or convalescent COVID-19. This chain joins TRBV29-1 and TRBJ2-7, with D hard to call. The specimen sequenced was peripheral blood. This CDR3 reads CSVEDLQRSEQYF. The CDR3 coding sequence is TGCAGCGTTGAAGATCTTCAACGGAGCGAGCAGTACTTC.